One sample yielded the 9 T cell receptor beta chains listed below, sequenced in a study of blood T cell repertoires in COVID-19. The method was immunoSEQ multiplex PCR; TCRdb's version includes in-frame clones alone and lacks a portion of them. The data show 40,000 to 45,000 clones, 89% seen once. Sequencing was carried out using peripheral blood. Receptors were obtained from a human donor in a cohort sampled during active COVID-19.

The chain combines TRBV19 with TRBJ1-3; no firm D call. CDR1 LNHDA and CDR2 SQIVND come from the germline V gene (reference sequence). The CDR3 is 15 residues long. V lost 10 bases and J lost 0, with 16 bases in between. Here the CDR3 DNA reads TGTGCCACCACCGGGCGGGCGAACTCTGGAAACACCATATATTTT. Protein product: CATTGRANSGNTIYF.

The chain has TRBV11-2 and TRBJ2-7; TRBD1 might be the D (6 bases). Germline lookup yields CDR1 SGHAT and CDR2 FQNNGV. Trimming removed 5 bases at V and 7 bases at J, with 21 bases between. This CDR3 comprises 15 residues. CDR3 coding DNA: TGTGCCAGCAGCCCCGGATGGGGGCCGTCCTCGGAGCAGTACTTC. This codes for CASSPGWGPSSEQYF.

V usage is TRBV6-5 and J usage is TRBJ2-7, with D maybe TRBD1 (6 bases). V lost 7 bases to trimming and J lost 5 bases, with 21 bases between them. This CDR3 comprises 15 residues. Per germline, CDR1 MNHEY and CDR2 SVGAGI. The CDR3: CASTTARGLGNEQYF. In DNA form, the CDR3 reads TGTGCCAGCACCACAGCCAGGGGCTTAGGAAACGAGCAGTACTTC.

J is TRBJ2-7 and V is TRBV3-1 (or the pseudogene TRBV3-2); tentatively, D is TRBD1 (7 bases). The CDR3 loop spans 14 amino acids. CDR1 is LGHDT and CDR2 is YNNKEL in the germline V gene (reference sequence). V was shortened by 1 base and J by 6 bases, with 13 bases between the two germline ends. In DNA, the CDR3 is TGTGCCAGCAGCCAAGTTCCAGGGGGACTCGAGCAGTACTTC. Amino acid sequence: CASSQVPGGLEQYF.

The chain couples TRBV19 to TRBJ1-2, with 10 bases identical to TRBD1. V shed 3 bases and J 10 bases; nucleotides not matched to a gene: 20. The CDR3 is 18 amino acids. CDR1 and CDR2 (germline): LNHDA, SQIVND (reference sequence). The CDR3 protein is CASSIDFRQGALPPDYTF. CDR3 DNA: TGTGCCAGTAGTATTGATTTCCGACAGGGGGCGCTTCCCCCGGACTACACCTTC. Using reference TRBV19 and TRBJ1-2 for the parts outside the CDR3, the full variable domain is DGGITQSPKYLFRKEGQNVTLSCEQNLNHDAMYWYRQDPGQGLRLIYYSQIVNDFQKGDIAEGYSVSREKKESFPLTVTSAQKNPTAFYLCASSIDFRQGALPPDYTFGSGTRLTVV.

The gene calls are TRBV4-3 and TRBJ2-3, with a weak D call TRBD2 (5 bases). Deletions cut 4 bases from V and 5 bases from J, with 7 bases between. The CDR3 covers 12 residues. The germline V gene encodes CDR1 LGHNA and CDR2 YSLEER. DNA of the CDR3: TGCGCCAGCAGCCTCGAGGGAGATACGCAGTATTTT. Protein sequence: CASSLEGDTQYF.

CDR3 coding DNA: TGTGCCTGGGGATCTTCGGACAGCTTTTTCTATGGCTACACCTTC. Encoded protein: CAWGSSDSFFYGYTF. The chain joins TRBV30 to TRBJ1-2; a possible D gene is TRBD1 (6 bases). This CDR3 has 15 residues. Trimming left V 5 bases short and J 4 bases short, with 20 bases between. CDR1 is GTSNPN, CDR2 SVGIG, per germline (reference sequence).

This clone is judged medium-sized (0.01 to 0.1%). The chain combines TRBV5-1 with TRBJ2-7; 7 bases match TRBD1. The CDR3 runs to 16 residues. With 4 bases clipped from V and 0 bases from J, the junction kept 10 bases outside the gene matches. Looked up from germline, CDR1 is SGHRS and CDR2 is YFSETQ. The CDR3 here is CASSPSRGRISYEQYF. CDR3 sequence (DNA): TGCGCCAGCAGCCCCTCCAGGGGGAGAATCTCCTACGAGCAGTACTTC.

This clone was observed once. The rearrangement uses TRBV3-1 (or the pseudogene TRBV3-2) and TRBJ2-7; 8 bases are shared with TRBD1. After removal of 3 bases from V and 1 base from J, the junction contained 5 bases not matched to a gene. Per germline, CDR1 LGHDT and CDR2 YNNKEL (reference sequence). The CDR3 length is 15 residues. The chain's CDR3 is CASSQGQVSSYEQYF. CDR3 coding DNA: TGTGCCAGCAGCCAGGGACAGGTGAGTTCCTACGAGCAGTACTTC.